This TCR beta chain came from a study of technical replicates of blood from a handful of donors. Some clones are missing from TCRdb's copy, which holds only in-frame ones; the method was immunoSEQ multiplex PCR. The profile shows more than 45,000 clones, about 95% of them singletons. CDR3 length: 14 amino acids. The V gene's germline CDR1 is SGHRS and CDR2 YFSETQ. The V segment lost 0 bases and the J segment 6 bases; nucleotides outside the gene matches: 5. This sequence was found in a human donor in good health. Some clones in this sample may be carry-over from other donors' samples. Sequencing used PBMCs. The chain recombines TRBV5-1 with TRBJ1-2, with 7 bases that match TRBD1. Here the CDR3 reads CASSLGQGWHGYTF. DNA for the CDR3: TGCGCCAGCAGCTTGGGACAGGGATGGCATGGCTACACCTTC.